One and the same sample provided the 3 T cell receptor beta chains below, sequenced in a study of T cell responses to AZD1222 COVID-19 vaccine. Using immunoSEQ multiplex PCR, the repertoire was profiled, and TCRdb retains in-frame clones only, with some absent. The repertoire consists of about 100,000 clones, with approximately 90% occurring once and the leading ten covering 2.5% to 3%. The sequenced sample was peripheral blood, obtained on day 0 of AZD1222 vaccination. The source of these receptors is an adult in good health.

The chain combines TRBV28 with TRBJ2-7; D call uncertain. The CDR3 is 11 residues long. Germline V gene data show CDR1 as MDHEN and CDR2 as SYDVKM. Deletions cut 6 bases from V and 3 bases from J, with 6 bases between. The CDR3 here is CASRKNYEQYF. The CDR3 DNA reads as TGTGCCAGCAGGAAGAACTACGAGCAGTACTTC.

The CDR3 DNA reads TGCAGCGTTGAATCAGGGTCCTACTCCTATGGCTACACCTTC. Translation gives CSVESGSYSYGYTF. The V and J genes are TRBV29-1 and TRBJ1-2, with D possibly TRBD1 on 5 matching bases. The CDR3 is 14 amino acids. Per germline, CDR1 SQVTM and CDR2 ANQGSEA. The V gene lost 2 bases and the J gene lost 4 bases, with 14 bases spanning the gap.

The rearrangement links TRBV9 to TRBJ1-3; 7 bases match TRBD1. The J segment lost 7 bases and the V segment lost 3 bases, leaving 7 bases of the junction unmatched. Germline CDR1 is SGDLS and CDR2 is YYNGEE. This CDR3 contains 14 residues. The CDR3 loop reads CASSADRVRNTIYF. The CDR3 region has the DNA TGTGCCAGCAGCGCTGACAGGGTTCGGAACACCATATATTTT.